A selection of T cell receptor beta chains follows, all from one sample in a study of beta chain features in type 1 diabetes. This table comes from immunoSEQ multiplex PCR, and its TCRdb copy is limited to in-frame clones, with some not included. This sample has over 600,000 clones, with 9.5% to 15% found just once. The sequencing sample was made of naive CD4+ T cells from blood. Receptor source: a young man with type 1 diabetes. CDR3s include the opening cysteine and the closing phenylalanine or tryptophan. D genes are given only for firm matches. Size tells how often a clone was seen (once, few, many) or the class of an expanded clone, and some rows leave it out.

CDR3aa: CASSLAQLGNSPLHF
CDR3nt: TGCGCCAGCAGCTTGGCACAGCTTGGTAATTCACCCCTCCACTTT
abundance: -
j_gene: TRBJ1-6
v_gene: TRBV5-1
d_gene: -

CDR3aa: CAWSVGVYHSYNSPLHF
CDR3nt: TGTGCCTGGAGTGTGGGGGTTTACCACTCCTATAATTCACCCCTCCACTTT
abundance: few
j_gene: TRBJ1-6
v_gene: TRBV30
d_gene: -

CDR3aa: CASSPPSPYEQYF
CDR3nt: TGCGCCAGCAGCCCCCCAAGTCCCTACGAGCAGTACTTC
abundance: -
j_gene: TRBJ2-7
v_gene: TRBV5-1
d_gene: -

CDR3aa: CSGDDGYTF
CDR3nt: TGCAGTGGAGACGATGGCTACACCTTC
abundance: few
j_gene: TRBJ1-2
v_gene: TRBV20-1
d_gene: -

CDR3aa: CASSTDLRNTEAFF
CDR3nt: TGTGCCAGCAGTACTGACCTCCGCAACACTGAAGCTTTCTTT
abundance: few
j_gene: TRBJ1-1
v_gene: TRBV27
d_gene: -

CDR3aa: CASSSVQGYGYTF
CDR3nt: TGTGCCAGCAGTAGCGTCCAGGGATATGGCTACACCTTC
abundance: few
j_gene: TRBJ1-2
v_gene: TRBV6-5
d_gene: -

CDR3aa: CAISESGGANEQFF
CDR3nt: TGTGCCATCAGTGAAAGCGGGGGGGCCAATGAGCAGTTCTTC
abundance: few
j_gene: TRBJ2-1
v_gene: TRBV10-3
d_gene: TRBD2

CDR3aa: CASSPKDNEQFF
CDR3nt: TGTGCCAGCAGCCCCAAGGACAATGAGCAGTTCTTC
abundance: few
j_gene: TRBJ2-1
v_gene: TRBV2
d_gene: -

CDR3aa: CASSSRQGGGYTF
CDR3nt: TGTGCCAGCAGCTCCAGACAGGGAGGAGGCTACACCTTC
abundance: -
j_gene: TRBJ1-2
v_gene: TRBV7-2
d_gene: TRBD1

CDR3aa: CSVGRDGGGYTF
CDR3nt: TGCAGCGTGGGCAGGGACGGAGGCGGCTACACCTTC
abundance: -
j_gene: TRBJ1-2
v_gene: TRBV29-1
d_gene: -

CDR3aa: CASSRGTGGAAFF
CDR3nt: TGTGCCAGCAGCAGAGGGACAGGGGGCGCAGCTTTCTTT
abundance: few
j_gene: TRBJ1-1
v_gene: TRBV7-9
d_gene: TRBD1

CDR3aa: CASSRGQGNTEAFF
CDR3nt: TGTGCCAGTAGTAGAGGACAGGGGAACACTGAAGCTTTCTTT
abundance: -
j_gene: TRBJ1-1
v_gene: TRBV19
d_gene: TRBD1

CDR3aa: CASSQMGQGDYGYTF
CDR3nt: TGTGCCAGCAGCCAAATGGGACAGGGAGACTATGGCTACACCTTC
abundance: -
j_gene: TRBJ1-2
v_gene: TRBV14
d_gene: TRBD1

CDR3aa: CASSERRGFSYEQYF
CDR3nt: TGTGCCAGCAGCGAAAGGCGGGGTTTCTCCTACGAGCAGTACTTC
abundance: -
j_gene: TRBJ2-7
v_gene: TRBV13
d_gene: -

CDR3aa: CASSEAPGDQETQYF
CDR3nt: TGTGCCAGCAGTGAAGCCCCGGGGGACCAAGAGACCCAGTACTTC
abundance: few
j_gene: TRBJ2-5
v_gene: TRBV2
d_gene: -

CDR3aa: CASSLRTGDITDTQYF
CDR3nt: TGCGCCAGCAGCTTGAGGACAGGGGATATAACAGATACGCAGTATTTT
abundance: -
j_gene: TRBJ2-3
v_gene: TRBV5-1
d_gene: TRBD1

CDR3aa: CANPRQSGANVLTF
CDR3nt: TGTGCCAACCCCCGACAGTCTGGGGCCAACGTCCTGACTTTC
abundance: -
j_gene: TRBJ2-6
v_gene: TRBV30
d_gene: -

CDR3aa: CATGGLSNQPQHF
CDR3nt: TGTGCCACCGGAGGCCTTAGCAATCAGCCCCAGCATTTT
abundance: few
j_gene: TRBJ1-5
v_gene: TRBV19
d_gene: -

CDR3aa: CASSEGLTPGELFF
CDR3nt: TGTGCCAGCAGCGAAGGACTGACTCCAGGGGAGCTGTTTTTT
abundance: -
j_gene: TRBJ2-2
v_gene: TRBV5-4
d_gene: -

CDR3aa: CASSDPGQGIYEQYF
CDR3nt: TGTGCCAGCAGCGATCCGGGACAGGGGATCTACGAGCAGTACTTC
abundance: -
j_gene: TRBJ2-7
v_gene: TRBV6-5
d_gene: TRBD1

CDR3aa: CASSFSGTENQPQHF
CDR3nt: TGTGCCAGCAGCTTTTCTGGGACGGAGAATCAGCCCCAGCATTTT
abundance: -
j_gene: TRBJ1-5
v_gene: TRBV7-2
d_gene: -

CDR3aa: CSARDRVSGNTIYF
CDR3nt: TGCAGCGCTCGGGACAGGGTCTCTGGAAACACCATATATTTT
abundance: many
j_gene: TRBJ1-3
v_gene: TRBV29-1
d_gene: TRBD1

CDR3aa: CASSFGQGAIYEQYF
CDR3nt: TGTGCCAGCAGCTTTGGACAGGGGGCGATCTACGAGCAGTACTTC
abundance: -
j_gene: TRBJ2-7
v_gene: TRBV7-8
d_gene: TRBD1

CDR3aa: CASSGYSGYTTDTQYF
CDR3nt: TGTGCCAGCAGCGGTTATAGCGGGTACACCACAGATACGCAGTATTTT
abundance: once
j_gene: TRBJ2-3
v_gene: TRBV9
d_gene: TRBD2